The clone carrying this T cell receptor (beta chain) showed up many times. Its antigen remains unidentified. Using its own MiXCR run on the 5' RACE reads, TCRdb lists one record per CDR3 protein. This sample has 200,000 to 250,000 distinct CDR3 sequences; about 7% occur once, and the top ten carry approximately 0.84%. These data are taken from a study of T cells after yellow fever vaccination. Germline V gene sequence: CDR1 MNHEY, CDR2 SVGEGT. This CDR3 contains 13 residues. V shed 11 bases and J 1 base; nucleotides not matched to a gene: 7. Findings and caveats of the study: The secondary response was weaker, and its peak arrived faster, on day 5 versus 15. Once the booster was given, most primary-vaccination clones reappeared, at 95% to 98% for CD4 and approximately 88% for CD8.

The chain carries TRBV6-2 or TRBV6-3 and TRBJ2-5, with 7 positions matching TRBD2. This specimen was CD4+ T cells sorted from PBMCs, taken 15 days after the yellow fever booster vaccination. The receptor was isolated from a man aged 25 to 45 who received the YFV17D yellow fever vaccine. The CDR3 loop is CAGRLAIQETQYF. The CDR3 region has the DNA TGTGCCGGACGACTAGCTATCCAAGAGACCCAGTACTTC.